These 14 T cell receptor beta chains originate from one sample sequenced in a study of cytomegalovirus exposure and HLA in healthy donors. The PCR was carried out with 60 Vbeta primers and 13 Jbeta primers. Generated by immunoSEQ multiplex PCR, the TCRdb table keeps only in-frame clones and is missing some. Of 150,000 to 200,000 clones listed, 70% to 80% are singletons. The sample consisted of PBMCs. These TCRs come from a woman in her twenties or thirties in good health and CMV-seropositive.

The chain combines TRBV7-9 with TRBJ1-2; D is possibly TRBD1 (5 bases). Per the germline V gene, CDR1 is SEHNR and CDR2 is FQNEAQ (reference sequence). The CDR3 sequence is 15 residues long. Trimming removed 7 bases at V and 4 bases at J, with 19 bases between. The CDR3 sequence: CASTLAGGVGYGYTF. The CDR3 DNA sequence: TGTGCCAGCACCCTAGCCGGGGGGGTTGGCTATGGCTACACCTTC.

This chain uses TRBV6-5 with TRBJ1-3, with D possibly TRBD1 on 6 matching bases. Germline V gene lookup returns CDR1 MNHEY and CDR2 SVGAGI. The CDR3 runs to 14 residues. V lost 6 bases to trimming and J lost 0 bases, with 9 bases between them. The CDR3 bases are TGTGCCAGCAGCCACAGGGCCTCTGGAAACACCATATATTTT. Translation gives CASSHRASGNTIYF.

This chain joins TRBV6-5 and TRBJ1-2; D is unresolved. CDR1 is MNHEY, CDR2 SVGAGI, per germline. This CDR3 contains 15 residues. V dropped 0 bases and J dropped 2 bases, with 10 bases sitting between them. CDR3 sequence (DNA): TGTGCCAGCAGTTACTCGTTTGACATCAACTATGGCTACACCTTC. Amino acid sequence: CASSYSFDINYGYTF.

The gene calls are TRBV5-6 and TRBJ1-2, with a tentative D call TRBD1 (5 bases). Trimming stripped 1 base from V and 3 bases from J, with 10 bases between. The CDR3 covers 14 residues. CDR1 and CDR2 from the germline V gene are SGHDT and YYEEEE. CDR3 bases: TGTGCCAGCAGCTTGTGGGGCGGAGACTATGGCTACACCTTC. Translation: CASSLWGGDYGYTF.

The rearrangement links TRBV2 to TRBJ2-3; D possibly corresponds to TRBD2 (6 bases). The V gene's germline CDR1 is SNHLY and CDR2 FYNNEI. This CDR3 contains 15 residues. Trimming took off 4 bases at V and 2 bases at J, with 13 bases between the two ends. CDR3 sequence: CASSGDWKNTDTQYF. The CDR3 nucleotides are TGTGCCAGCAGTGGGGACTGGAAAAACACAGATACGCAGTATTTT.

There are a few counts of this clone. The chain uses TRBV7-6 and TRBJ2-7; 8 bases map to TRBD2. Losses at the gene ends were 5 bases for V and 5 bases for J; bases not matched to a gene: 11. Germline V gene lookup returns CDR1 SGHVS and CDR2 FNYEAQ. This CDR3 comprises 15 residues. CDR3 amino acids: CASSGIRGGGNEQYF. The CDR3 nucleotides read TGTGCCAGCAGCGGCATTCGGGGGGGCGGGAACGAGCAGTACTTC. Using reference TRBV7-6 and TRBJ2-7 for the parts outside the CDR3, the full variable domain is GAGVSQSPRYKVTKRGQDVALRCDPISGHVSLYWYRQALGQGPEFLTYFNYEAQQDKSGLPNDRFSAERPEGSISTLTIQRTEQRDSAMYRCASSGIRGGGNEQYFGPGTRLTVT.

This clone has only a few counts. The chain is built from TRBV6-6 and TRBJ1-1, with D uncertain. This CDR3 spans 14 amino acids. Germline V gives CDR1 MNHNY, CDR2 SVGAGI (reference sequence). V dropped 8 bases and J dropped 4 bases, with 17 bases sitting between them. The CDR3 loop reads CASFRIGGGTEAFF. Written as DNA, the CDR3 is TGTGCCAGCTTCAGAATCGGCGGTGGCACTGAAGCTTTCTTT.

This clone is labeled medium-sized (0.01 to 0.1%). Written as DNA, the CDR3 is TGTGCCAGCAGCTTGGGAGACAGTGATGAAGCTTTCTTT. Protein product: CASSLGDSDEAFF. The rearrangement links TRBV5-6 to TRBJ1-1; the D gene is possibly TRBD1 (5 bases). The length of the CDR3 is 13 residues. V was shortened by 0 bases and J by 7 bases, with 10 bases between the two germline ends. The germline CDR1 and CDR2 sequences are SGHDT and YYEEEE. Based on the CDR3 plus reference TRBV5-6 and TRBJ1-1, the full variable domain is DAGVTQSPTHLIKTRGQQVTLRCSPKSGHDTVSWYQQALGQGPQFIFQYYEEEERQRGNFPDRFSGHQFPNYSSELNVNALLLGDSALYLCASSLGDSDEAFFGQGTRLTVV.

V gene TRBV9 combines with J gene TRBJ2-2; 7 positions match TRBD2. J was trimmed by 0 bases and V by 1 base; bases with no gene match: 15. In germline, CDR1 is SGDLS, CDR2 YYNGEE. CDR3 length equals 20 residues. The CDR3 sequence is CASSVSRLAEVDSNTGELFF. In DNA form, the CDR3 reads TGTGCCAGCAGCGTATCGCGTCTAGCGGAAGTAGATTCGAACACCGGGGAGCTGTTTTTT.

In its sample, this clone was seen a few times. The genes are TRBV19 and TRBJ1-1; D uncertain. The germline V and J ends were trimmed by 7 bases and 6 bases, with 9 bases remaining between them. CDR1 is LNHDA and CDR2 is SQIVND in the germline V gene (reference sequence). The CDR3 has 11 residues. The CDR3 spells CASIRRSEAFF. Written as DNA, the CDR3 is TGTGCCAGTATTAGGCGGTCTGAAGCTTTCTTT. Variable domain in full (rest from reference TRBV19 and TRBJ1-1): DGGITQSPKYLFRKEGQNVTLSCEQNLNHDAMYWYRQDPGQGLRLIYYSQIVNDFQKGDIAEGYSVSREKKESFPLTVTSAQKNPTAFYLCASIRRSEAFFGQGTRLTVV.

V gene TRBV5-6 combines with J gene TRBJ1-2, with TRBD1 matching 9 bases. This CDR3 spans 14 amino acids. The junction had 5 bases not matched to a gene; V was cut back by 4 bases and J by 4 bases. Germline lookup yields CDR1 SGHDT and CDR2 YYEEEE. The CDR3 DNA reads as TGTGCCAGCAGCCCTGGGGACAGGGTCTATGGCTACACCTTC. This translates into CASSPGDRVYGYTF.

A few counts support this clone. The J gene is TRBJ2-7, the V gene TRBV4-3; no clear D. The CDR3 has 15 amino acids. V dropped 1 base and J dropped 6 bases, with 16 bases sitting between them. Germline V gene sequence: CDR1 LGHNA, CDR2 YSLEER. The CDR3 here is CASSQVLGVMGEQYF. The CDR3 nucleotides are TGCGCCAGCAGCCAAGTTTTGGGCGTCATGGGCGAGCAGTACTTC.

The genes are TRBV5-4 and TRBJ1-1, with D unclear. The CDR3 is 14 residues long. V lost 0 bases and J lost 0, with 6 bases in between. Germline V gene sequence: CDR1 SGHNT, CDR2 YYREEE (reference sequence). As DNA, the CDR3 is TGTGCCAGCAGCTTGGACACCCTGAACACTGAAGCTTTCTTT. As protein: CASSLDTLNTEAFF. The entire variable domain, with the rest obtained from reference TRBV5-4 and TRBJ1-1, is as follows: ETGVTQSPTHLIKTRGQQVTLRCSSQSGHNTVSWYQQALGQGPQFIFQYYREEENGRGNFPPRFSGLQFPNYSSELNVNALELDDSALYLCASSLDTLNTEAFFGQGTRLTVV.

The gene calls are TRBV10-3 and TRBJ2-7, with D possibly matching TRBD1 (6 bases). CDR3 length: 14 amino acids. V lost 6 bases and J 3 bases, leaving 15 bases between the germline ends. Germline CDR1 ENHRY, CDR2 SYGVKD. The CDR3 nucleotides are TGTGCCATCAGCGAGACAGGAGAACTCTACGAGCAGTACTTC. This encodes CAISETGELYEQYF.